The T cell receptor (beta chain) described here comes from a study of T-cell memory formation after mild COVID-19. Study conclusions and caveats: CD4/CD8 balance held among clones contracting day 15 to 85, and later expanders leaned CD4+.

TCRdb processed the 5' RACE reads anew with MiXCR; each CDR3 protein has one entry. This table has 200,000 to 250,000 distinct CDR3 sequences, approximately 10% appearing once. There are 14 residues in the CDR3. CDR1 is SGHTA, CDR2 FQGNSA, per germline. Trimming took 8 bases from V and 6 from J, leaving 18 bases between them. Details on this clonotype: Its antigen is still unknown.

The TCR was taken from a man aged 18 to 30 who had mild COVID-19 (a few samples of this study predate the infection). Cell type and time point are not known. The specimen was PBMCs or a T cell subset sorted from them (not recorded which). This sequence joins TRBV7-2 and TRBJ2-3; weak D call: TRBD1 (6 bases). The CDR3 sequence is CASRTADVADTQYF. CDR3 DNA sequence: TGTGCCAGCCGGACAGCCGATGTAGCGGATACGCAGTATTTT. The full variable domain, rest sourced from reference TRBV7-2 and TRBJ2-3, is GAGVSQSPSNKVTEKGKDVELRCDPISGHTALYWYRQSLGQGLEFLIYFQGNSAPDKSGLPSDRFSAERTGGSVSTLTIQRTQQEDSAVYLCASRTADVADTQYFGPGTRLTVL.